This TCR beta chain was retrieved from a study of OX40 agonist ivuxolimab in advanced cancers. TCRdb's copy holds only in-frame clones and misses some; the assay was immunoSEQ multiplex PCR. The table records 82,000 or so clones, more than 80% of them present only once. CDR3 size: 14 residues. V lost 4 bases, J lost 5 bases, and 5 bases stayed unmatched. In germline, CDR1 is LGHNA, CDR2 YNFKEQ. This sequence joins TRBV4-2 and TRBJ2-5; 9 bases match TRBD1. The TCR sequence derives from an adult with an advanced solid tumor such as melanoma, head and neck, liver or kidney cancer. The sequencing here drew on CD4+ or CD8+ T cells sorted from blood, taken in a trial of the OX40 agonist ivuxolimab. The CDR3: CASSRTGAQETQYF. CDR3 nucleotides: TGTGCCAGCAGCCGGACAGGGGCCCAGGAGACCCAGTACTTC.